These 21 T cell receptor beta chains share one sample of origin, sequenced in a study of shared clonotypes between healthy human individuals. Libraries were prepared by immunoSEQ multiplex PCR; TCRdb keeps only in-frame clonotypes and omits some of them. The profile covers some 2,100,000 clones, with almost 96% appearing a single time and around 0.13% taken by the ten largest. The sequenced sample was naive CD4+ T cells sorted from blood. Stated subset: CD45RA+ positively selected. The receptor source for this set is a man aged 18 to 30 in good health.

The rearrangement joins TRBV30 to TRBJ2-1; no firm D call. Trimming pared 0 bases from V and 9 bases from J, leaving 12 bases between. The CDR3 extends over 13 amino acids. CDR1 GTSNPN and CDR2 SVGIG come from the germline V gene (reference sequence). CDR3 residues: CAWSVFVSIEQFF. In DNA form, the CDR3 reads TGTGCCTGGAGTGTTTTCGTCAGCATTGAGCAGTTCTTC.

This clone came up once. The rearrangement uses TRBV6-1 and TRBJ2-7; TRBD1 matches 8 bases. V shed 8 bases, J shed 2 bases, and the junction held 5 bases outside the gene matches. The CDR3 has 13 residues. CDR1 is MNHNS and CDR2 is SASEGT in the germline V gene. CDR3 protein: CASCGTGPYEQYF. The CDR3 DNA reads TGTGCCAGCTGTGGGACAGGCCCCTACGAGCAGTACTTC.

The chain recombines TRBV18 with TRBJ1-1; D unresolved. The CDR3 extends over 15 amino acids. In germline, CDR1 is KGHSH, CDR2 LQKENI. V was cut by 6 bases and J by 1 base, with 15 bases left in between. The CDR3 spells CASSPRMGENTEAFF. The DNA for the CDR3 is TGTGCCAGCTCGCCTAGAATGGGAGAGAACACTGAAGCTTTCTTT.

This clone came up once. This chain uses TRBV11-2 with TRBJ2-2, with D possibly matching TRBD1 (6 bases). Germline values: CDR1 SGHAT, CDR2 FQNNGV. Trimming pared 11 bases from V and 1 base from J, leaving 11 bases between. The CDR3 sequence is 13 residues long. The CDR3 spells CAGQIKNTGELFF. CDR3 DNA: TGTGCCGGACAGATAAAGAACACCGGGGAGCTGTTTTTT.

For this clone: An end of the junction differs from the germline gene, which may be a read error. This rearrangement joins TRBV6-6 to TRBJ1-2, with D tentatively TRBD1 (5 bases). The germline V gene encodes CDR1 MNHNY and CDR2 SVGAGI (reference sequence). This CDR3 has 14 amino acids. CDR3 loop: CASSYPKPGEPIAF. The CDR3 DNA reads as TGTGCCAGCAGTTACCCAAAACCGGGGGAGCCCATCGCCTTC.

This sequence joins TRBV7-3 and TRBJ2-3; 8 nucleotides agree with TRBD1. Trimming cost V 5 bases and J 4 bases; bases outside gene matches: 11. Per germline, CDR1 SGHTA and CDR2 FQGTGA. The CDR3 is made up of 16 amino acids. The CDR3 reads CASSAPGQGSADTQYF. The CDR3 DNA follows: TGTGCCAGCAGCGCCCCCGGACAGGGAAGCGCAGATACGCAGTATTTT. The full variable domain, its missing parts supplied by reference TRBV7-3 and TRBJ2-3, is GAGVSQTPSNKVTEKGKYVELRCDPISGHTALYWYRQSLGQGPEFLIYFQGTGAADDSGLPNDRFFAVRPEGSVSTLKIQRTERGDSAVYLCASSAPGQGSADTQYFGPGTRLTVL.

The chain employs TRBV28 and TRBJ1-2, with D tentatively TRBD1 (6 bases). With 2 bases removed from V and 8 bases from J, the gap between germline ends came to 9 bases. Germline V gene data show CDR1 as MDHEN and CDR2 as SYDVKM. The CDR3 is 12 residues long. The CDR3 sequence: CASSLQGKGYTF. CDR3 in DNA: TGTGCCAGCAGTTTACAGGGGAAAGGCTACACCTTC.

This chain links TRBV7-9 with TRBJ2-7, with D possibly matching TRBD2 (6 bases). This CDR3 contains 12 residues. Deletions cut 5 bases from V and 2 bases from J, with 7 bases between. The germline V gene has CDR1 SEHNR and CDR2 FQNEAQ (reference sequence). The CDR3 here is CASSREPYEQYF. CDR3 coding DNA: TGTGCCAGCAGCCGGGAGCCCTACGAGCAGTACTTC.

The chain recombines TRBV15 with TRBJ1-4, with TRBD1 matching over 8 bases. Germline trimming cut 6 bases from V and 0 bases from J; bases unmatched to any gene: 12. Germline V gives CDR1 LNHNV, CDR2 YYDKDF (reference sequence). The CDR3 sequence is 18 residues long. The CDR3 loop is CATSSKRDRRATNEKLFF. CDR3 nucleotides: TGTGCCACCAGTTCGAAAAGGGACAGGAGAGCAACTAATGAAAAACTGTTTTTT.

The rearrangement joins TRBV12-1 to TRBJ1-5; no DNA check was done on the table's D call, TRBD1. TRBV12-1 is designated a pseudogene. The CDR3 sequence is 12 residues long. DNA of the CDR3: TGTGCCAGAGAAGGGGGCAATCAGCCCCAGCATTTT. It translates to CAREGGNQPQHF.

V gene TRBV25-1 combines with J gene TRBJ2-7; 9 nucleotides match TRBD1. Germline loops: CDR1 MGHDK, CDR2 SYGVNS. CDR3 length: 15 residues. The trim removed 3 bases at V and 4 bases at J, leaving 7 bases unmatched. The CDR3 DNA reads TGTGCCAGCAGTGATCTCGGGACAGGGCTATACGAGCAGTACTTC. This codes for CASSDLGTGLYEQYF.

This clone is a singleton in its sample. J is TRBJ2-7 and V is TRBV19, with 9 bases matching TRBD1. The CDR3 covers 15 residues. V was pared by 5 bases and J by 2 bases, with 7 bases of the junction left unmatched. CDR1 LNHDA and CDR2 SQIVND come from the germline V gene (reference sequence). Here the CDR3 DNA reads TGTGCCAGTAGTGTCTCCGGGACAGGGCCCTACGAGCAGTACTTC. This codes for CASSVSGTGPYEQYF.

This clone has only one observation. The CDR3 spells CACNKEGTGRYEQYF. The DNA of the CDR3 is TGTGCCTGCAATAAGGAGGGGACAGGACGCTACGAGCAGTACTTC. This chain joins TRBV2 and TRBJ2-7; TRBD1 matches 8 bases. With V trimmed by 11 bases and J by 3 bases, 15 bases remained unmatched. The CDR3 extends over 15 amino acids. Germline V CDR1 and CDR2: SNHLY, FYNNEI.

The V and J genes are TRBV10-3 and TRBJ1-1; D perhaps matches TRBD1 (5 bases). This CDR3 comprises 14 residues. CDR1 and CDR2 from the germline V gene are ENHRY and SYGVKD. V was clipped by 6 bases and J by 7 bases, with 18 bases between them. CDR3 sequence reads: CAISGAVGRGEAFF. CDR3 nucleotide sequence: TGTGCCATCAGCGGGGCCGTCGGGCGGGGTGAAGCTTTCTTT.

The chain employs TRBV18 and TRBJ1-5; tentatively, D is TRBD1 (6 bases). CDR1 and CDR2 (germline): KGHSH, LQKENI. CDR3 length: 16 residues. The V end was cut by 3 bases, the J end by 2 bases, with 14 bases between. CDR3 DNA: TGTGCCAGCTCACCCCCGATGGGGGGCGGCAATCAGCCCCAGCATTTT. It is translated as CASSPPMGGGNQPQHF.

This clone is a singleton in its sample. V usage is TRBV5-1 and J usage is TRBJ2-3; D is unresolved. The CDR3 extends over 13 amino acids. Germline CDR1 and CDR2: SGHRS and YFSETQ. Trimming cost V 6 bases and J 6 bases, with 14 bases left between them. The CDR3 region is CASTIPPGDTQYF. The CDR3 DNA sequence: TGCGCCAGCACAATTCCCCCAGGTGATACGCAGTATTTT.

This chain joins TRBV11-3 and TRBJ2-5, with 7 nucleotides matching TRBD1. The CDR3 sequence is 15 residues long. Germline V lookup: CDR1 SGHNT, CDR2 YENEEA. V lost 5 bases and J lost 0; bases outside the gene matches: 6. The CDR3 sequence is CASSDRQGDQETQYF. CDR3 coding DNA: TGTGCCAGCAGCGACAGACAGGGCGACCAAGAGACCCAGTACTTC.

V gene TRBV29-1 combines with J gene TRBJ2-2; 11 bases align to TRBD2. Germline CDR1 SQVTM, CDR2 ANQGSEA. V shed 6 bases and J 5 bases; nucleotides not matched to a gene: 8. This CDR3 comprises 15 residues. The CDR3 coding sequence is TGCAGCGTCAAGACTAGCGGGGTCGCAACCGGGGAGCTGTTTTTT. Translation gives CSVKTSGVATGELFF.

This chain joins TRBV9 and TRBJ2-3; tentatively, D is TRBD2 (5 bases). The CDR3 spans 14 residues. Germline values: CDR1 SGDLS, CDR2 YYNGEE. Trimming took 0 bases from V and 4 from J, leaving 9 bases between them. The CDR3 DNA follows: TGTGCCAGCAGCGTAGGGCGGGCCCCAGATACGCAGTATTTT. Its protein product is CASSVGRAPDTQYF. The entire variable domain, with the rest obtained from reference TRBV9 and TRBJ2-3, is as follows: DSGVTQTPKHLITATGQRVTLRCSPRSGDLSVYWYQQSLDQGLQFLIQYYNGEERAKGNILERFSAQQFPDLHSELNLSSLELGDSALYFCASSVGRAPDTQYFGPGTRLTVL.

The chain has TRBV28 and TRBJ1-5; TRBD1 agrees at 9 bases. V was pared by 8 bases and J by 5 bases, with 13 bases of the junction left unmatched. This CDR3 has 16 residues. Germline CDR1 reads MDHEN; CDR2 reads SYDVKM. The CDR3 DNA reads as TGTGCCAGCCTGGGGACAGGGAGGCGGGGAGATCAGCCCCAGCATTTT. It yields the protein CASLGTGRRGDQPQHF.

The table lists this clone with a count of one. The chain uses TRBV13 and TRBJ2-1; D is ambiguous. The CDR3 is 12 residues long. Trimming took 5 bases from V and 4 from J, leaving 6 bases between them. Germline CDR1 is PRHDT and CDR2 is FYEKMQ (reference sequence). CDR3 region: CASSMLYNEQFF. CDR3 bases: TGTGCCAGCAGCATGCTTTACAATGAGCAGTTCTTC.